The rows below give T cell receptor beta chains drawn from one sample of a study of T cells in Graves' hyperthyroidism and ophthalmopathy. TCRdb fed the multiplex PCR reads into MiXCR, producing one record per CDR3 protein. The sample contains 90,000 to 120,000 distinct CDR3 sequences, 15% to 20% of which appear only once. Specimen: blood. The receptors stem from a woman aged 50 to 60 with Graves' hyperthyroidism. CDR3s include the opening cysteine and the closing phenylalanine or tryptophan. The D gene is left open where the match is weak. Some rows mark clone size as missing; the rest say once, few, many or name a class of expanded clone.

>many|TRBV24-1|15|TRBJ1-5|-
CATSDRTHGNQPQHF
TGTGCCACCAGTGACCGGACCCATGGCAATCAGCCCCAGCATTTT
>many|TRBV5-5|15|TRBJ1-3|-
CASSPPQDPGNTIYF
TGTGCCAGCAGCCCTCCCCAGGATCCTGGAAACACCATATATTTT
>many|TRBV20-1|16|TRBJ2-2|-
CSARARTRTNTGELFF
TGCAGTGCTAGAGCCCGGACCCGTACGAACACCGGGGAGCTGTTTTTT
>many|TRBV12-3/TRBV12-4|14|TRBJ1-2|-
CASSRNTGIDGYTF
TGTGCCAGCAGTCGGAATACAGGTATCGACGGCTACACCTTC
>many|TRBV27|15|TRBJ2-1|-
CASSLTGTTYNEQFF
TGTGCCAGCAGTCTAACCGGGACGACCTACAATGAGCAGTTCTTC
>many|TRBV28|15|TRBJ1-6|TRBD1
CASSRRDRSNSPLHF
TGTGCCAGCAGTCGCCGGGACAGGTCTAATTCACCCCTCCACTTT
>many|TRBV4-1|18|TRBJ2-2|-
CASSPRADRATNTGELFF
TGCGCCAGCAGCCCACGGGCGGACAGAGCTACGAACACCGGGGAGCTGTTTTTT
>many|TRBV5-1|15|TRBJ2-7|TRBD1
CASSIPQTGYHEQYF
TGCGCCAGCAGCATCCCCCAGACAGGGTACCACGAGCAGTACTTC
>-|TRBV11-1|16|TRBJ2-7|-
CASSGGGGRTIYEQYF
TGTGCCAGCAGTGGGGGGGGCGGAAGGACTATCTACGAGCAGTACTTC
>-|TRBV7-9|15|TRBJ2-7|-
CASRSGMGGPYEQYF
TGTGCCAGCCGTTCGGGAATGGGGGGACCCTACGAGCAGTACTTC
>-|TRBV6-2/TRBV6-3|15|TRBJ1-2|-
CASSYSTGRRAGYTF
TGTGCCAGCAGTTACTCGACGGGGCGTAGGGCTGGCTACACCTTC
>many|TRBV11-3|13|TRBJ1-3|-
CASSLRSGNTIYF
TGTGCCAGCAGCTTACGTTCTGGAAACACCATATATTTT
>few|TRBV5-1|15|TRBJ1-4|-
CTSCDAGSTNEKLFF
TGCACCAGCTGCGATGCAGGGTCAACTAATGAAAAACTGTTTTTT
>many|TRBV30|18|TRBJ2-1|TRBD2
CAWSVLGLAGDAINEQFF
TGTGCCTGGAGTGTACTGGGACTAGCGGGAGACGCGATCAATGAGCAGTTCTTC
>-|TRBV20-1|19|TRBJ2-5|TRBD2
CSAPGTGTSGRVIQETQYF
TGCAGTGCCCCCGGGACCGGGACTAGCGGGAGGGTAATACAAGAGACCCAGTACTTC
>many|TRBV7-2|15|TRBJ2-5|TRBD2
CASSFDLGSGKTQYF
TGTGCCAGCAGCTTCGACCTCGGGAGCGGGAAGACCCAGTACTTC
>-|TRBV24-1|17|TRBJ2-1|-
CATSDQPDSPYTHEQFF
TGTGCCACCAGTGATCAACCGGACTCTCCCTATACGCACGAGCAGTTCTTC
>once|TRBV2|15|TRBJ2-5|-
CASSGAGRGRETQYF
TGTGCCAGCAGCGGGGCGGGGAGGGGGAGAGAGACCCAGTACTTC
>many|TRBV7-9|15|TRBJ1-2|TRBD1
CASSSGQGALYGYTF
TGTGCCAGCAGCTCGGGACAGGGGGCCCTCTATGGCTACACCTTC
>once|TRBV7-2|17|TRBJ2-3|-
CASSLALTRRGGDTQYF
TGTGCCAGCAGCTTAGCGCTAACTAGGCGGGGTGGGGATACGCAGTATTTT
>many|TRBV4-2|16|TRBJ2-3|TRBD2
CASSQDSGRATDTQYF
TGTGCCAGCAGCCAAGATAGCGGGAGGGCCACAGATACGCAGTATTTT
>few|TRBV20-1|14|TRBJ1-4|TRBD1
CSARGGQGSEKLFF
TGCAGTGCTAGGGGGGGACAGGGGAGTGAAAAACTGTTTTTT
>many|TRBV28|14|TRBJ2-3|-
CASSPGTPQDTQYF
TGTGCCAGCAGCCCCGGGACACCTCAAGATACGCAGTATTTT
>few|TRBV6-1|11|TRBJ2-1|-
CASSEGIKPFF
TGTGCCAGCAGTGAAGGAATAAAACCGTTCTTC
>many|TRBV5-1|16|TRBJ2-1|TRBD1
CASSAGPGQGTNEQFF
TGCGCCAGCAGCGCGGGACCGGGACAGGGTACCAATGAGCAGTTCTTC
>many|TRBV28|15|TRBJ1-1|TRBD1
CASSLDRGLDTEAFF
TGTGCCAGCAGTTTGGACAGGGGGCTGGATACTGAAGCTTTCTTT
>many|TRBV6-1|15|TRBJ1-5|TRBD1
CASSRGQGRGQPQHF
TGTGCCAGCAGTCGGGGACAGGGAAGGGGTCAGCCCCAGCATTTT
>few|TRBV27|11|TRBJ1-1|-
CASSLGGRDFF
TGTGCCAGCAGTTTGGGAGGGCGAGATTTCTTT
>many|TRBV11-2|12|TRBJ2-5|-
CASSLAAETQYF
TGTGCCAGCAGCTTAGCTGCGGAGACCCAGTACTTC
>many|TRBV6-1|13|TRBJ2-3|-
CASSEQTTDTQYF
TGTGCCAGCAGTGAGCAGACCACAGATACGCAGTATTTT
>many|TRBV27|14|TRBJ1-6|-
CASSPRQGWAPLHF
TGTGCCAGCAGTCCCCGGCAGGGGTGGGCACCCCTCCACTTT
>many|TRBV28|15|TRBJ1-5|TRBD1
CASSLGTVTNQPQHF
TGTGCCAGCAGTTTAGGGACAGTCACCAATCAGCCCCAGCATTTT
>many|TRBV18|14|TRBJ1-2|TRBD1
CASSPTDRTRGYTF
TGTGCCAGCTCCCCCACGGACAGGACTCGGGGCTACACCTTC
>many|TRBV27|14|TRBJ2-1|TRBD1
CASSLDRVKYEQFF
TGTGCCAGCAGCTTGGACAGGGTTAAGTATGAGCAGTTCTTC
>many|TRBV3-1|14|TRBJ2-3|-
CASSQRGAADTQYF
TGTGCCAGCAGCCAGCGGGGAGCCGCAGATACGCAGTATTTT
>many|TRBV6-2/TRBV6-3|11|TRBJ2-1|-
CASTSGDEQFF
TGTGCCAGCACCAGCGGCGATGAGCAGTTCTTC
>many|TRBV28|21|TRBJ2-6|TRBD2
CASSALFGGTSGSSGANVLTF
TGTGCCAGCAGTGCACTTTTTGGCGGAACTAGCGGAAGCTCTGGGGCCAACGTCCTGACTTTC
>many|TRBV5-4|14|TRBJ2-3|TRBD2
CASSPGGASDTQYF
TGTGCCAGCTCCCCGGGGGGGGCAAGCGATACGCAGTATTTT
>once|TRBV30|12|TRBJ1-1|-
CAWSSMGTEAFF
TGTGCCTGGAGTTCTATGGGAACTGAAGCTTTCTTT
>many|TRBV3-1|12|TRBJ2-5|-
CASSQLEETQYF
TGTGCCAGCAGCCAACTCGAAGAGACCCAGTACTTC
>many|TRBV7-9|14|TRBJ2-1|TRBD2
CASSLGLAGGKEFF
TGTGCCAGCAGCTTAGGCCTAGCGGGAGGAAAGGAGTTCTTC
>many|TRBV5-4|13|TRBJ2-5|-
CASKAGEVETQYF
TGTGCCAGCAAGGCAGGGGAGGTAGAGACCCAGTACTTC